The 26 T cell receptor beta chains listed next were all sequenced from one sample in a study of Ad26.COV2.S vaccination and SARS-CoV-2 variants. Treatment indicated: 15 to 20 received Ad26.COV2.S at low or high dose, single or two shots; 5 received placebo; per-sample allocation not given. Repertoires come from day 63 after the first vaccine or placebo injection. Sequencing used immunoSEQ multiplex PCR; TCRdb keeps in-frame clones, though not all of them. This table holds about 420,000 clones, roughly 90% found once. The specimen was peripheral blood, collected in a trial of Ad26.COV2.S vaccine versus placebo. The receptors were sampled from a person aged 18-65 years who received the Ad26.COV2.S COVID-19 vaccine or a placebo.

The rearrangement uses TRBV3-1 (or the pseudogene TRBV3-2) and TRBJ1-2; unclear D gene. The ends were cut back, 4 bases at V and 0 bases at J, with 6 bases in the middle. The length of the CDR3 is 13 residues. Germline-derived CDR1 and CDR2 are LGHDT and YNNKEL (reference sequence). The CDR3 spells CASSPESNYGYTF. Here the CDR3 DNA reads TGTGCCAGCAGCCCGGAATCTAACTATGGCTACACCTTC.

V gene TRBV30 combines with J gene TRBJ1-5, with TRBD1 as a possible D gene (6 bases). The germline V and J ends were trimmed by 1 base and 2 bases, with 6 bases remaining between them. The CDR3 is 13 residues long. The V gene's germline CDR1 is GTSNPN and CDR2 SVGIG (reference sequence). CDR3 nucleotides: TGTGCCTGGAGTGGACAGGGCAATCAGCCCCAGCATTTT. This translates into CAWSGQGNQPQHF.

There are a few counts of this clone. CDR3 sequence (DNA): TGTGCCAGCAGCTTTGGACTTCTCGACGCCGGGGAGCTGTTTTTT. Its protein product is CASSFGLLDAGELFF. V and J are TRBV5-4 and TRBJ2-2; weak D call: TRBD2 (5 bases). The germline gives CDR1 SGHNT, CDR2 YYREEE (reference sequence). The CDR3 has 15 residues. V gave up 2 bases and J gave up 6 bases, with 14 bases separating them.

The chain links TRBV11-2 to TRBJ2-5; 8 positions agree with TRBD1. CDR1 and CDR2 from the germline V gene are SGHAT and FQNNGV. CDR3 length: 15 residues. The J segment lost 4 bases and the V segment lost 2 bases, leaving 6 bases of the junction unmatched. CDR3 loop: CASSLRTGWSETQYF. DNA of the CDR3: TGTGCCAGCAGCTTAAGGACAGGGTGGTCAGAGACCCAGTACTTC.

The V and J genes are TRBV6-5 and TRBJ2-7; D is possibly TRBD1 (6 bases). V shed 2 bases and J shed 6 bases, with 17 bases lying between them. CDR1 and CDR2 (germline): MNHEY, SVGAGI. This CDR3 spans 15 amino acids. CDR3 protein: CASSYRSYRDGEQYF. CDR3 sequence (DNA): TGTGCCAGCAGTTACCGATCTTACAGGGACGGCGAGCAGTACTTC.

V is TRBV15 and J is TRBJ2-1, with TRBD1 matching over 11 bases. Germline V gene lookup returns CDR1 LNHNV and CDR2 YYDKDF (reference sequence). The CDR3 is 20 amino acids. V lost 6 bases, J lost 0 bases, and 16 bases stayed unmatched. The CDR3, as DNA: TGTGCCACCAGTACTCCCGGACAGGGGGCCGATCCAAGCTCCTACAATGAGCAGTTCTTC. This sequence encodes CATSTPGQGADPSSYNEQFF. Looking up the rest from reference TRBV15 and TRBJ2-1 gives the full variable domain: DAMVIQNPRYQVTQFGKPVTLSCSQTLNHNVMYWYQQKSSQAPKLLFHYYDKDFNNEADTPDNFQSRRPNTSFCFLDIRSPGLGDTAMYLCATSTPGQGADPSSYNEQFFGPGTRLTVL.

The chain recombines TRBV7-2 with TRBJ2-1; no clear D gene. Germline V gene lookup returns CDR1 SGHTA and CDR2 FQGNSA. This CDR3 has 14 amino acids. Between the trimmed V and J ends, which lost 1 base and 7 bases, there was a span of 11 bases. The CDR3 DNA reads TGTGCCAGCAGCTTAGGAGTTGCGTGGAATGAGCAGTTCTTC. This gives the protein CASSLGVAWNEQFF.

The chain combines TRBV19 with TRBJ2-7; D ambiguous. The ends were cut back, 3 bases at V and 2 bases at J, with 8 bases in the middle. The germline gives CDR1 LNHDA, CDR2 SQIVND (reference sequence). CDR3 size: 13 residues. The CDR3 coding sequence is TGTGCCAGTAGTATCGAGGCAGCCTACGAGCAGTACTTC. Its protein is CASSIEAAYEQYF.

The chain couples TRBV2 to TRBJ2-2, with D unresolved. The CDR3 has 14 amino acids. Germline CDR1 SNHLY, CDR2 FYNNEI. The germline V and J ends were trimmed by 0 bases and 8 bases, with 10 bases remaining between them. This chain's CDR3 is CASSEAHSRGELFF. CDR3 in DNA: TGTGCCAGCAGTGAAGCGCATTCCCGGGGGGAGCTGTTTTTT.

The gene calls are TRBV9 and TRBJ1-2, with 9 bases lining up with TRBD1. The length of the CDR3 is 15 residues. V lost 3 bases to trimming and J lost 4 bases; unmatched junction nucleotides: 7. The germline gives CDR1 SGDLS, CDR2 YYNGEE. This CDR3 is CASSDHPTGGYGYTF. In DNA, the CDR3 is TGTGCCAGCAGCGACCACCCGACAGGGGGCTATGGCTACACCTTC.

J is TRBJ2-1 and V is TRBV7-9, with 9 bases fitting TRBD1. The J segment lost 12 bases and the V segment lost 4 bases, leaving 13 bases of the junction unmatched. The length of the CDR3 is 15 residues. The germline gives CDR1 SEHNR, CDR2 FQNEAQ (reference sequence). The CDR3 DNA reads TGTGCCAGCAGCTCGCTCTCCCGGGACAGGGATGGGCAGTTCTTC. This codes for CASSSLSRDRDGQFF.

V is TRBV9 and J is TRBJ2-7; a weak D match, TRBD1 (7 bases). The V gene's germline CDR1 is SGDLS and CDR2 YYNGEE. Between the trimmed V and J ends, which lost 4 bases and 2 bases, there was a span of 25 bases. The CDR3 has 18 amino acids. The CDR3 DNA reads TGTGCCAGCAGCTCGGGGGCTAGCGAAAGGGGGCCCCCCTACGAGCAGTACTTC. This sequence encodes CASSSGASERGPPYEQYF.

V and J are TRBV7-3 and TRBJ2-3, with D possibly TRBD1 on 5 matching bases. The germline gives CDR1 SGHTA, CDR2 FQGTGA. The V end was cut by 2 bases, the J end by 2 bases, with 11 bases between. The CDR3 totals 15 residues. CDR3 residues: CASSLDTGYTDTQYF. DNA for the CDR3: TGTGCCAGCAGCTTAGACACAGGCTACACAGATACGCAGTATTTT.

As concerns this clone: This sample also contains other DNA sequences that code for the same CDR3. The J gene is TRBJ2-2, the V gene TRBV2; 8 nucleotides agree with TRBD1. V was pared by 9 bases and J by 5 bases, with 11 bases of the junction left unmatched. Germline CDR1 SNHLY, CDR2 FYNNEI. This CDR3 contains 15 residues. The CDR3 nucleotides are TGTGCCAGTTCGACCGGACAGGGACGGACCGGGGAGCTGTTTTTT. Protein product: CASSTGQGRTGELFF.

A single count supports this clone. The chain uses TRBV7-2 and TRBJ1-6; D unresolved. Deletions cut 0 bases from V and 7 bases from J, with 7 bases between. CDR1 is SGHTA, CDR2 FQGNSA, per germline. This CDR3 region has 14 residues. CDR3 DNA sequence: TGTGCCAGCAGCTTAGCGGTAGGGAATTCACCCCTCCACTTT. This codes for CASSLAVGNSPLHF.

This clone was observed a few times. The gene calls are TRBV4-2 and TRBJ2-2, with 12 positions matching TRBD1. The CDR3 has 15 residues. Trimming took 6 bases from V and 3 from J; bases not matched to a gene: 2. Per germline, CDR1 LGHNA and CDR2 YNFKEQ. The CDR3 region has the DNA TGTGCCAGCAGACGGGACAGGGGGCACACCGGGGAGCTGTTTTTT. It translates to CASRRDRGHTGELFF.

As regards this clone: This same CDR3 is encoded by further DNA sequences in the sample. CDR3 in amino acids: CASSISRNTEAFF. As DNA, the CDR3 is TGTGCCAGTAGTATTTCGAGAAACACTGAAGCTTTCTTT. The V and J genes are TRBV19 and TRBJ1-1, with no clear D. Trimming removed 3 bases from V and 2 bases from J, with 7 bases in between. CDR3 size: 13 residues. The V gene's germline CDR1 is LNHDA and CDR2 SQIVND (reference sequence).

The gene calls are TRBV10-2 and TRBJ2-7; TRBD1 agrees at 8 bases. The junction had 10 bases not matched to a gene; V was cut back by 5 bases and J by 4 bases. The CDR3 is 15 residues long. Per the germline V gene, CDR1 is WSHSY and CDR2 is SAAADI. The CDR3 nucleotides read TGCGCCAGCAGTTATGGACAGGGTCCCCCATACGAGCAGTACTTC. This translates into CASSYGQGPPYEQYF.

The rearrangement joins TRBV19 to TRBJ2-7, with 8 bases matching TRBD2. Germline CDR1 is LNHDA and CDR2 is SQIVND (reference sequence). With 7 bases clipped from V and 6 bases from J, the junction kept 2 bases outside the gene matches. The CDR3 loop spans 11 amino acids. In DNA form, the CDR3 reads TGTGCCAGTACCGGGGGGGCCGAGCAGTACTTC. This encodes CASTGGAEQYF.

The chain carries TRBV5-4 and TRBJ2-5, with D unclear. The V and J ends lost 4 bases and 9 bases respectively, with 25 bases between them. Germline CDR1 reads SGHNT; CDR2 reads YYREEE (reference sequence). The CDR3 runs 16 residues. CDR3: CASSQDRAPLSEAQYF. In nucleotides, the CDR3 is TGTGCCAGCAGCCAGGACCGGGCCCCCCTCAGTGAGGCCCAGTACTTC.

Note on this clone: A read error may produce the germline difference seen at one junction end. CDR3 nucleotides: TGTGCCAGCAGATCGACAGGGCCTAACGAAAAACTGTTTTTT. Its protein product is CASRSTGPNEKLFF. The rearrangement links TRBV6-5 to TRBJ1-4; 7 bases agree with TRBD1. Germline V gene sequence: CDR1 MNHEY, CDR2 SVGAGI. The CDR3 runs 14 residues.

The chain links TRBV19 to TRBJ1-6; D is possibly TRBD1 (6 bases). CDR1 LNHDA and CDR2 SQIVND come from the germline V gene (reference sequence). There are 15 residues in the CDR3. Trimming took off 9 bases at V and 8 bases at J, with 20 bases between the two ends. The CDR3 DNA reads TGTGCCAGCCGATCAGGGGCGCGAGGGGATTCACCCCTCCACTTT. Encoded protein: CASRSGARGDSPLHF.

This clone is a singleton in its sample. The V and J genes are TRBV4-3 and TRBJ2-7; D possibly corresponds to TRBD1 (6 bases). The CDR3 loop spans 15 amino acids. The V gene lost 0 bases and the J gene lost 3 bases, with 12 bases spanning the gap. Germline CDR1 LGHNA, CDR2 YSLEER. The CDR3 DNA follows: TGCGCCAGCAGCCAAGATTTCACAGGGAACTACGAGCAGTACTTC. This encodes CASSQDFTGNYEQYF.

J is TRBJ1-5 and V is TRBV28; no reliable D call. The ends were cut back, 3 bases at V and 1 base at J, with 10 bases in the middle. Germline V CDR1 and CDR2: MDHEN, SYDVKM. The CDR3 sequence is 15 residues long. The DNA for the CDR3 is TGTGCCAGCAGTTTCAGATCGGACAGCAATCAGCCCCAGCATTTT. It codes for CASSFRSDSNQPQHF.

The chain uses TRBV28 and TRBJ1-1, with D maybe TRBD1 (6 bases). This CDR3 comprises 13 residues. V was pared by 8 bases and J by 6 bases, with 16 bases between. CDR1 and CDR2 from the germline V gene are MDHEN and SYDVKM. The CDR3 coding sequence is TGTGCCAGCTTTCTCAGGGGTTCGGCTGAAGCTTTCTTT. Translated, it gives CASFLRGSAEAFF. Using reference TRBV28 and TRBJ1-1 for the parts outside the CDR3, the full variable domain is DVKVTQSSRYLVKRTGEKVFLECVQDMDHENMFWYRQDPGLGLRLIYFSYDVKMKEKGDIPEGYSVSREKKERFSLILESASTNQTSMYLCASFLRGSAEAFFGQGTRLTVV.

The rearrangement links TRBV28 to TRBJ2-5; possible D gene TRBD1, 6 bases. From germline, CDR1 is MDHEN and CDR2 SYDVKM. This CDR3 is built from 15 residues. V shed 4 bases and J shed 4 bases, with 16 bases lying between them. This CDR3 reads CASSYVQGVLETQYF. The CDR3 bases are TGTGCCAGCAGTTACGTACAGGGTGTCCTAGAGACCCAGTACTTC.